These 23 T cell receptor beta chains originate from one sample sequenced in a study of Ad26.COV2.S vaccination and SARS-CoV-2 variants. Treatment reported: 19 received Ad26.COV2.S at low or high dose, single or two shots; roughly five received placebo; per-sample allocation not given. On day 63 after the first injection, vaccine and placebo recipients gave samples. Using immunoSEQ multiplex PCR, the repertoire was profiled, and TCRdb retains in-frame clones only, with some absent. This repertoire shows a few hundred thousand clones, around 91% found once; its top ten account for approximately 1.9%. The source material was peripheral blood, sampled in a trial of Ad26.COV2.S vaccine versus placebo. Receptors originate from a person between 18 and 65 years old who received the Ad26.COV2.S COVID-19 vaccine or a placebo.

The chain uses TRBV5-1 and TRBJ2-7; D is perhaps TRBD1 (8 bases). V lost 1 base and J lost 1, with 21 bases in between. This CDR3 is built from 18 residues. The V gene's germline CDR1 is SGHRS and CDR2 YFSETQ. The CDR3 loop is CASSLWEGTGAFSYEQYF. The CDR3 DNA reads TGCGCCAGCAGCTTGTGGGAGGGGACAGGCGCCTTTTCCTACGAGCAGTACTTC.

The chain joins TRBV28 to TRBJ1-5, with D tentatively TRBD1 (6 bases). Per the germline V gene, CDR1 is MDHEN and CDR2 is SYDVKM. The length of the CDR3 is 14 residues. V shed 2 bases and J shed 4 bases, with 9 bases lying between them. In DNA, the CDR3 is TGTGCCAGCAGTTTAGCCGACAGGAATCAGCCCCAGCATTTT. Encoded protein: CASSLADRNQPQHF.

This sequence joins TRBV5-4 and TRBJ1-5; D not certain. Trimming took 1 base from V and 3 from J, leaving 8 bases between them. Germline CDR1 is SGHNT and CDR2 is YYREEE (reference sequence). The CDR3 length is 14 residues. The CDR3 reads CASSLWADNQPQHF. CDR3 nucleotides: TGTGCCAGCAGCTTGTGGGCAGACAATCAGCCCCAGCATTTT.

The genes are TRBV2 and TRBJ1-3; D gene unclear. Germline V gives CDR1 SNHLY, CDR2 FYNNEI. This CDR3 has 15 amino acids. Trimming left V 5 bases short and J 2 bases short, with 13 bases between. This chain's CDR3 is CASSISDYPGNTIYF. The CDR3 bases are TGTGCCAGCAGTATTAGTGACTACCCTGGAAACACCATATATTTT.

Comment on this clone: An end of the junction differs from the germline gene, which may be a read error. The chain joins TRBV6-1 to TRBJ1-2; no definite D call. Germline V gene lookup returns CDR1 MNHNS and CDR2 SASEGT. The CDR3 has 11 amino acids. CDR3 in DNA: TGTGCCAGCAGTGAATTGTTTCCGGCAGGCTTC. Its protein product is CASSELFPAGF.

The rearrangement joins TRBV5-1 to TRBJ2-6, with D maybe TRBD1 (5 bases). The germline V gene encodes CDR1 SGHRS and CDR2 YFSETQ. The CDR3 loop spans 15 amino acids. Trimming removed 7 bases at V and 3 bases at J, with 14 bases between. CDR3 residues: CASDAGWGGANVLTF. The CDR3, as DNA: TGCGCCAGCGACGCAGGGTGGGGTGGGGCCAACGTCCTGACTTTC.

The V and J genes are TRBV19 and TRBJ1-6, with 11 bases matching TRBD1. Germline loops: CDR1 LNHDA, CDR2 SQIVND (reference sequence). With 6 bases clipped from V and 9 bases from J, the junction kept 7 bases outside the gene matches. This CDR3 is 15 amino acids long. DNA for the CDR3: TGTGCCAGTAGCATACCCGGACAGGGGGCTTCACCCCTCCACTTT. Translating it yields CASSIPGQGASPLHF.

The chain recombines TRBV10-1 with TRBJ2-5; 8 nucleotides match TRBD2. Germline CDR1 reads WNHNN; CDR2 reads SYGVQD (reference sequence). V gave up 6 bases and J gave up 5 bases; unmatched junction bases: 14. The CDR3 covers 16 residues. The CDR3 reads CASRRRLASSDETQYF. CDR3 nucleotide sequence: TGCGCCAGCAGGCGGAGACTAGCGAGCTCCGATGAGACCCAGTACTTC.

This clone was picked up one time. The chain combines TRBV11-2 with TRBJ1-4; TRBD1 matches 7 bases. The germline CDR1 and CDR2 sequences are SGHAT and FQNNGV. J was trimmed by 1 base and V by 8 bases; bases with no gene match: 4. CDR3 length: 14 residues. CDR3 nucleotide sequence: TGTGCCAGCCGGCAGGGGGTAACTAATGAAAAACTGTTTTTT. Its translation is CASRQGVTNEKLFF.

This clone was recorded a few times. The rearrangement uses TRBV6-2 or TRBV6-3 and TRBJ1-1; 10 nucleotides match TRBD1. CDR3 length: 15 residues. CDR1 is MNHEY and CDR2 is SVGEGT in the germline V gene. V dropped 5 bases and J dropped 6; count of bases not matched to a gene: 9. CDR3 loop: CASSKTGTGAAEAFF. DNA of the CDR3: TGTGCCAGCAGTAAGACCGGGACAGGGGCAGCTGAAGCTTTCTTT.

This chain links TRBV27 with TRBJ2-7; no firm D call. V was clipped by 8 bases and J by 4 bases, with 9 bases between them. The germline V gene encodes CDR1 MNHEY and CDR2 SMNVEV (reference sequence). This CDR3 has 11 residues. The CDR3 region is CASRSRYEQYF. The CDR3 coding sequence is TGTGCCAGCCGCTCGCGATACGAGCAGTACTTC.

The genes are TRBV28 and TRBJ2-3, with D perhaps TRBD1 (5 bases). The CDR3 contains 16 residues. Trimming stripped 6 bases from V and 1 base from J, with 17 bases between. Germline loops: CDR1 MDHEN, CDR2 SYDVKM. CDR3 sequence reads: CASRTLGLRGTDTQYF. The CDR3, as DNA: TGTGCCAGCAGAACCCTGGGGCTTAGAGGCACAGATACGCAGTATTTT.

The V call is TRBV2, the J call TRBJ2-5, with D perhaps TRBD1 (5 bases). Germline CDR1 is SNHLY and CDR2 is FYNNEI. This CDR3 is built from 13 residues. Trimming pared 4 bases from V and 2 bases from J, leaving 8 bases between. CDR3 sequence (DNA): TGTGCCAGCAGTGTGCAGGGACAAGAGACCCAGTACTTC. Encoded protein: CASSVQGQETQYF.

Here the CDR3 reads CASSSGTDPDTQYF. The CDR3 DNA is TGTGCCAGCAGCTCCGGGACAGACCCAGATACGCAGTATTTT. The gene calls are TRBV7-9 and TRBJ2-3, with 7 bases matching TRBD1. The CDR3 runs 14 residues. Germline V gene lookup returns CDR1 SEHNR and CDR2 FQNEAQ (reference sequence). With V trimmed by 4 bases and J by 4 bases, 5 bases remained unmatched.

The chain joins TRBV5-6 to TRBJ2-7; D may correspond to TRBD1 or TRBD2 (5 bases each). The CDR3 is 15 residues long. Per the germline V gene, CDR1 is SGHDT and CDR2 is YYEEEE. V was pared by 0 bases and J by 0 bases, with 10 bases between. The CDR3 DNA sequence: TGTGCCAGCAGCTTGGTCGGGGCTCCCTCCTACGAGCAGTACTTC. Translated: CASSLVGAPSYEQYF.

This chain joins TRBV6-2 or TRBV6-3 and TRBJ1-5; perhaps TRBD1 as D (6 bases). This CDR3 comprises 16 residues. Germline V CDR1 and CDR2: MNHEY, SVGEGT. V was cut by 3 bases and J by 4 bases, with 16 bases left in between. This CDR3 is CASSYPIIDRNQPQHF. The CDR3 bases are TGTGCCAGCAGTTATCCCATTATCGACAGGAATCAGCCCCAGCATTTT.

The chain uses TRBV30 and TRBJ1-5; D uncertain. The ends were cut back, 1 base at V and 6 bases at J, with 16 bases in the middle. Germline V gene lookup returns CDR1 GTSNPN and CDR2 SVGIG (reference sequence). The CDR3 length is 15 residues. The CDR3 loop reads CAWSAETFYGQPQHF. CDR3 in DNA: TGTGCCTGGAGTGCCGAGACGTTTTACGGTCAGCCCCAGCATTTT.

This clone was recorded only once. This rearrangement joins TRBV7-8 to TRBJ2-1; D is unclear. This CDR3 has 14 residues. Germline loops: CDR1 SGHVS, CDR2 FQNEAQ. The V end lost 5 bases, the J end lost 3 bases, and 11 bases lay between the germline ends. The CDR3: CASSQRTGYNEQFF. Here the CDR3 DNA reads TGTGCCAGCAGCCAGAGGACCGGCTACAATGAGCAGTTCTTC.

The chain couples TRBV12-5 to TRBJ2-7; possibly TRBD1 for D (5 bases). Trimming removed 3 bases at V and 6 bases at J, with 12 bases between. Germline CDR1 reads LGHNT; CDR2 reads FRNRAP. The CDR3 has 13 residues. The CDR3 region is CASGLQGAGEQYF. The CDR3 DNA reads as TGTGCTAGTGGTTTACAAGGGGCAGGCGAGCAGTACTTC.

The chain joins TRBV6-4 to TRBJ2-3; 9 bases align to TRBD2. The V segment lost 5 bases and the J segment 1 base; nucleotides outside the gene matches: 7. CDR3 length equals 16 residues. Germline loops: CDR1 MRHNA, CDR2 SNTAGT. CDR3 nucleotides: TGTGCCAGCAGTCGGCGGGAGGGCCACGGCACAGATACGCAGTATTTT. Residues: CASSRREGHGTDTQYF.

The J gene is TRBJ2-3, the V gene TRBV30; 9 bases map to TRBD2. The length of the CDR3 is 15 residues. With V trimmed by 7 bases and J by 5 bases, 13 bases remained unmatched. CDR1 and CDR2 (germline): GTSNPN, SVGIG (reference sequence). CDR3 DNA: TGTGCCTCCGGATATGGGGCGGGAGGGCAAGATACGCAGTATTTT. It is translated as CASGYGAGGQDTQYF.

The J gene is TRBJ2-5, the V gene TRBV24-1, with D tentatively TRBD1 (6 bases). CDR1 is KGHDR, CDR2 SFDVKD, per germline. The CDR3 sequence is 18 residues long. Trimming left V 0 bases short and J 0 bases short, with 16 bases between. This chain's CDR3 is CATSDLLSGAPYQETQYF. CDR3 bases: TGTGCCACCAGTGATTTGCTGTCAGGGGCCCCGTACCAAGAGACCCAGTACTTC.

The V and J genes are TRBV7-2 and TRBJ2-3; TRBD2 matches 11 bases. J lost 6 bases, V lost 1 base, and 6 bases had no gene match. The CDR3 is 16 amino acids. From germline, CDR1 is SGHTA and CDR2 FQGNSA. CDR3 DNA sequence: TGTGCCAGCAGCTTAGTTCTAGCGGGAGGATCGGATACGCAGTATTTT. Its protein product is CASSLVLAGGSDTQYF.